Detailed here is one TCR beta chain. Its target is not known. This sample was included in a study of cytotoxic CD8 clonotypes in ibrutinib-treated CLL. Overall study context: Within the patient group, under 12 were relapsed/refractory and some 14 treatment-naive, and around 18 were IGHV unmutated.

The protocol was immunoSEQ multiplex PCR, while the TCRdb copy is restricted to in-frame clones and leaves out a portion. In the table there are around 15,000 clones, around 64% of which are singletons. Study observations and caveats: Starting clonality was above that of age-matched healthy donors and tracked circulating CD8+ T-cell counts. Clonality increased with ibrutinib response but returned toward baseline at progression.

This TCR was sampled from a human donor with chronic lymphocytic leukemia. The input for sequencing was PBMCs, taken before ibrutinib treatment.

In DNA, the CDR3 is TGTGCCAGCAGTCAAATCCCCCCCCCGGACAGAAATGAGCAGTTCTTC. Encoded protein: CASSQIPPPDRNEQFF. The V gene is TRBV7-8, the J gene TRBJ2-1; D possibly corresponds to TRBD1 (6 bases). The V end lost 6 bases, the J end lost 7 bases, and 22 bases lay between the germline ends. The CDR3 is made up of 16 amino acids. Germline CDR1 SGHVS, CDR2 FQNEAQ.